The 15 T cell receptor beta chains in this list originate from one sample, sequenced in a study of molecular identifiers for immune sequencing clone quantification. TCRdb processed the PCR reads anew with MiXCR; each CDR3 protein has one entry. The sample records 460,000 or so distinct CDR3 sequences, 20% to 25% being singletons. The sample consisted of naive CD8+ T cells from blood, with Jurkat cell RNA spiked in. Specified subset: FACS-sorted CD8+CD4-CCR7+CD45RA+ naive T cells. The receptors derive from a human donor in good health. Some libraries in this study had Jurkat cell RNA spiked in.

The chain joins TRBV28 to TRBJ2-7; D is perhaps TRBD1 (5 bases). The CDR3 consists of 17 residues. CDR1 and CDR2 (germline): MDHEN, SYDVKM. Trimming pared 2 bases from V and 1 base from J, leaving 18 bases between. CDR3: CASSLSRRDSSSYEQYF. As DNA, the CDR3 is TGTGCCAGCAGTTTAAGTCGTCGCGACAGCTCATCCTACGAGCAGTACTTC.

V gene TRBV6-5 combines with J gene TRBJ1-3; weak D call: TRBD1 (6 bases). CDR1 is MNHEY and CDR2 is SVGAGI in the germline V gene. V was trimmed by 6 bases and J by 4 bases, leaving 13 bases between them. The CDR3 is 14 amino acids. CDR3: CASSPGESGNTIYF. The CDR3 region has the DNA TGTGCCAGCAGCCCAGGGGAATCGGGAAACACCATATATTTT.

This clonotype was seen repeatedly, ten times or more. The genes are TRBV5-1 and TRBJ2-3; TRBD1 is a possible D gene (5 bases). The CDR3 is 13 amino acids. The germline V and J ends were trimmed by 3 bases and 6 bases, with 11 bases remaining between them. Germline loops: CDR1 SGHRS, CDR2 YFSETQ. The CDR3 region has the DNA TGCGCCAGCAGCTACACAGGTTCGGATACGCAGTATTTT. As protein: CASSYTGSDTQYF.

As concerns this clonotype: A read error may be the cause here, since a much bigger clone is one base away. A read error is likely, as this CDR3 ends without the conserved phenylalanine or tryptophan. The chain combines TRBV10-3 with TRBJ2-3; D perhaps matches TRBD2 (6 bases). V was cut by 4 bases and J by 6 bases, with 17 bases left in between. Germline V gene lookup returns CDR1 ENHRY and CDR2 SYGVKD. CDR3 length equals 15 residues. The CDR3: CAISGTGGVADTQYL. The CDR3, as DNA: TGTGCCATCAGTGGAACGGGCGGGGTAGCCGATACGCAGTATCTT.

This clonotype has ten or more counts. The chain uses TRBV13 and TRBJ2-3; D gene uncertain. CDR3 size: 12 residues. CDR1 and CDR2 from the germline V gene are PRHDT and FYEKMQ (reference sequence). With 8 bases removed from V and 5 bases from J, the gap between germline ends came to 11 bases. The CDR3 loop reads CASRLLGDTQYF. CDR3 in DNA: TGTGCCAGCCGGCTACTCGGAGATACGCAGTATTTT.

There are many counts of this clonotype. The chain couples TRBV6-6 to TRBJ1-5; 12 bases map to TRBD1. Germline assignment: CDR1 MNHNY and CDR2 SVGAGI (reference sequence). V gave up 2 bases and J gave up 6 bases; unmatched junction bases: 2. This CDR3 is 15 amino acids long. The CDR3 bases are TGTGCCAGCAGTTACGGGACAGGGGGCGTTCAGCCCCAGCATTTT. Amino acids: CASSYGTGGVQPQHF.

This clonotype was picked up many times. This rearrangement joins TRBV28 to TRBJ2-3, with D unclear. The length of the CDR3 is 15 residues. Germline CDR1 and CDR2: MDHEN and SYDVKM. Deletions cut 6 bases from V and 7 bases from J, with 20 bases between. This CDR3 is CASSPYGGSLNTQYF. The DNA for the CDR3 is TGTGCCAGCAGCCCCTATGGCGGCAGTCTTAATACGCAGTATTTT.

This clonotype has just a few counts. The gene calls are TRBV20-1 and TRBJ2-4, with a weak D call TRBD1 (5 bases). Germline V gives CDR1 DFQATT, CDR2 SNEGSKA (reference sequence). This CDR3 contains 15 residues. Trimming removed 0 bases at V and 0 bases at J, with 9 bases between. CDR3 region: CSAREGQLAKNIQYF. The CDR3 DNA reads TGCAGTGCTAGAGAGGGGCAACTAGCCAAAAACATTCAGTACTTC.

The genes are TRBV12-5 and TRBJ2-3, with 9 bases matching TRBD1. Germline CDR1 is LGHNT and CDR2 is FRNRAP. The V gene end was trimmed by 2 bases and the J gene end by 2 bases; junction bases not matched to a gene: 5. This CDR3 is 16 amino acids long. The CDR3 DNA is TGTGCTAGTGGTTTGAGAGGGACAGGGTCCACAGATACGCAGTATTTT. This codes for CASGLRGTGSTDTQYF.

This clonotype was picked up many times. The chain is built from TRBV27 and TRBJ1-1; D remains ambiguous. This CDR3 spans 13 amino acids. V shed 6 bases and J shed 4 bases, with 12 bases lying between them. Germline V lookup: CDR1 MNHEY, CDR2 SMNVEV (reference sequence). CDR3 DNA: TGTGCCAGCAGCTTACAGACGGGCACTGAAGCTTTCTTT. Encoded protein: CASSLQTGTEAFF.

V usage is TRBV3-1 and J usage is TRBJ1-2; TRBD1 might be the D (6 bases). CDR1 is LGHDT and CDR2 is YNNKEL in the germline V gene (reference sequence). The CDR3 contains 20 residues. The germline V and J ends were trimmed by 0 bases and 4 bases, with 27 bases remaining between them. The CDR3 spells CASSQDLGVDSTTSFYGYTF. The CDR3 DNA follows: TGTGCCAGCAGCCAAGATCTAGGGGTGGACAGCACGACCTCTTTCTATGGCTACACCTTC.

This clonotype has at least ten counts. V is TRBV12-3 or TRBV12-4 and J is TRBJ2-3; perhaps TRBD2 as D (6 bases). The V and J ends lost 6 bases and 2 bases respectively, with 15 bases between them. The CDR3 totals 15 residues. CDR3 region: CASSPAGRDTDTQYF. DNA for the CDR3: TGTGCCAGCAGCCCCGCTGGGCGGGACACAGATACGCAGTATTTT.

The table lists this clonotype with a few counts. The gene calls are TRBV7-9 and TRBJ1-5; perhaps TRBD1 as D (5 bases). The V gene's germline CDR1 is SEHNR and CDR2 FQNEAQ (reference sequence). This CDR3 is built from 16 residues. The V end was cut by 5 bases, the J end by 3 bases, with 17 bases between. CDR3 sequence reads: CASSPGGEGPNQPQHF. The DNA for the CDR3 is TGTGCCAGCAGCCCGGGGGGGGAGGGCCCCAATCAGCCCCAGCATTTT.

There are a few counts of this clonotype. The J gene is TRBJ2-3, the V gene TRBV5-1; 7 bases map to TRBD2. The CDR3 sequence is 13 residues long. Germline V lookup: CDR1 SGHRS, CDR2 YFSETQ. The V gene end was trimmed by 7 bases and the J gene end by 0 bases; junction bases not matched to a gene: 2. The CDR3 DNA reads TGCGCCAGCCGGGAGGACAGCACAGATACGCAGTATTTT. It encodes CASREDSTDTQYF.

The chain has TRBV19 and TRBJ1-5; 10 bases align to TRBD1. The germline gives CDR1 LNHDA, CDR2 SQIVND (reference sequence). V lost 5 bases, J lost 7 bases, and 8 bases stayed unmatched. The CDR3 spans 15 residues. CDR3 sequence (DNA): TGTGCCAGTAGTTCCTTAGGACAGGGGGAACAGCCCCAGCATTTT. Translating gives CASSSLGQGEQPQHF.